What follows are 10 T cell receptor beta chains derived from one specimen sequenced in a study of blood T cell repertoires in COVID-19. This table comes from immunoSEQ multiplex PCR, and its TCRdb copy is limited to in-frame clones, with some not included. Here the sample spans some 64,000 clones, less than 90% being singletons. The sample taken for sequencing was peripheral blood. The receptor source for this set is a man aged 60 to 69 with COVID-19, enrolled during active disease.

CDR3 DNA: TGCGCCAGCAGTCAAGCCCCGGTTTACGAGCAGTACTTC. The encoded protein is CASSQAPVYEQYF. The J gene is TRBJ2-7, the V gene TRBV23-1; D is unclear. TRBV23-1 is an ORF, with its function uncertain. This CDR3 contains 13 residues. The V and J ends lost 2 bases and 4 bases respectively, with 9 bases between them.

Notes on this clone: Other DNA sequences in the same sample also yield this CDR3. CDR3 protein: CASSPGGKDTEAFF. In DNA form, the CDR3 reads TGTGCCAGCTCCCCCGGAGGGAAGGACACTGAAGCTTTCTTT. This chain joins TRBV18 and TRBJ1-1, with D unresolved. Germline values: CDR1 KGHSH, CDR2 LQKENI. V was shortened by 6 bases and J by 3 bases, with 14 bases between the two germline ends. This CDR3 has 14 amino acids. Full variable domain (outside the CDR3, taken from reference TRBV18 and TRBJ1-1): NAGVMQNPRHLVRRRGQEARLRCSPMKGHSHVYWYRQLPEEGLKFMVYLQKENIIDESGMPKERFSAEFPKEGPSILRIQQVVRGDSAAYFCASSPGGKDTEAFFGQGTRLTVV.

This clone showed up just a few times. This chain connects TRBV5-4 to TRBJ2-2; 14 positions agree with TRBD2. After removal of 1 base from V and 0 bases from J, the junction contained 2 bases not matched to a gene. Per germline, CDR1 SGHNT and CDR2 YYREEE (reference sequence). The CDR3 consists of 18 residues. The CDR3 DNA reads TGTGCCAGCAGCTTGCGGACTAGCGGGAGGACGAACACCGGGGAGCTGTTTTTT. Its protein is CASSLRTSGRTNTGELFF.

The chain recombines TRBV5-4 with TRBJ2-3; tentative D call: TRBD2 (6 bases). The CDR3 is made up of 14 amino acids. Germline V lookup: CDR1 SGHNT, CDR2 YYREEE (reference sequence). V was shortened by 4 bases and J by 6 bases, with 15 bases between the two germline ends. CDR3 residues: CASSKGLQEDTQYF. The CDR3 DNA reads TGTGCCAGCAGCAAGGGACTCCAAGAGGATACGCAGTATTTT.

This chain connects TRBV6-5 to TRBJ2-1; D remains unclear. This CDR3 is built from 13 residues. V was trimmed by 2 bases and J by 6 bases, leaving 8 bases between them. Germline V gene lookup returns CDR1 MNHEY and CDR2 SVGAGI. CDR3 in DNA: TGTGCCAGCAGTTACGTGCAGGCCAATGAGCAGTTCTTC. Protein product: CASSYVQANEQFF.

The chain employs TRBV5-1 and TRBJ1-5, with D possibly matching TRBD1 (6 bases). The CDR3 runs 15 residues. Trimming removed 4 bases at V and 4 bases at J, with 15 bases between. The V gene's germline CDR1 is SGHRS and CDR2 YFSETQ. The CDR3 here is CASSPGTTTNQPQHF. CDR3 coding DNA: TGCGCCAGCAGCCCCGGGACAACCACAAATCAGCCCCAGCATTTT.

The V and J genes are TRBV7-9 and TRBJ2-5, with D possibly TRBD1 on 6 matching bases. The CDR3 runs 16 residues. The germline V gene has CDR1 SEHNR and CDR2 FQNEAQ (reference sequence). Trimming pared 3 bases from V and 1 base from J, leaving 15 bases between. CDR3 amino acids: CASSFGWGRGQETQYF. CDR3 nucleotide sequence: TGTGCCAGCAGCTTTGGGTGGGGCAGGGGCCAAGAGACCCAGTACTTC.

The CDR3 spells CATGRGPDGEQYF. The CDR3 DNA reads as TGTGCTACCGGGAGGGGTCCTGATGGCGAGCAGTACTTC. The V call is TRBV6-5, the J call TRBJ2-7; 8 bases match TRBD2. The CDR3 runs to 13 residues. Germline CDR1 reads MNHEY; CDR2 reads SVGAGI.

The chain uses TRBV18 and TRBJ2-7; 15 bases align to TRBD2. Germline lookup yields CDR1 KGHSH and CDR2 LQKENI. CDR3 size: 19 residues. V lost 1 base and J lost 3; bases outside the gene matches: 10. CDR3 protein: CASSPQGNLGLAGGYEQYF. The CDR3 bases are TGTGCCAGCTCACCACAGGGGAACTTGGGACTAGCGGGAGGCTACGAGCAGTACTTC.

The chain recombines TRBV24-1 with TRBJ1-5; maybe TRBD1 (5 bases). Per germline, CDR1 KGHDR and CDR2 SFDVKD. The CDR3 loop spans 14 amino acids. The V and J ends lost 9 bases and 1 base respectively, with 12 bases between them. CDR3 in DNA: TGTGCCACCTCCCGGGGGGGGAGCAATCAGCCCCAGCATTTT. Its protein is CATSRGGSNQPQHF.